Below, 20 T cell receptor beta chains from the same sample are listed, as sequenced in a study of CD8+CD57+ T cells in acquired aplastic anemia. The template used for profiling TCR beta VDJ and CDR3 was genomic DNA. Each CDR3 protein gets one entry after TCRdb re-called the reads with MiXCR. The sample shows some 410,000 distinct CDR3 sequences, about two thirds of them seen only once. The sequencing input was sorted CD4+, CD8+, or CD8+CD57+ T cells (not recorded which) from PBMCs. These receptors came from a human donor in good health, serving as a control.

The genes are TRBV7-3 and TRBJ1-2, with D possibly TRBD1 on 5 matching bases. In germline, CDR1 is SGHTA, CDR2 FQGTGA. The CDR3 is made up of 16 amino acids. V was pared by 0 bases and J by 4 bases, with 15 bases between. The CDR3 reads CASSLTGGSSLYGYTF. Here the CDR3 DNA reads TGTGCCAGCAGCTTAACTGGGGGATCAAGCCTCTATGGCTACACCTTC.

A note on this clonotype: An end of the junction differs from the germline gene, which may be a read error. V is TRBV5-1 and J is TRBJ2-3; no clear D gene. CDR1 and CDR2 from the germline V gene are SGHRS and YFSETQ. The CDR3 contains 14 residues. CDR3 residues: CASSLAQCEHTQYF. The CDR3 DNA is TGTGCCAGCAGCTTGGCACAGTGCGAACATACGCAGTATTTT.

With respect to this clonotype: This may be a read error: a much more frequent sequence differs by one nucleotide. In this CDR3 the conserved last residue, phenylalanine or tryptophan, is missing, so a read error is likely. This chain connects TRBV30 to TRBJ1-5; D unresolved. The CDR3 spans 12 residues. The ends were cut back, 5 bases at V and 6 bases at J, with 11 bases in the middle. CDR1 and CDR2 (germline): GTSNPN, SVGIG (reference sequence). CDR3 coding DNA: TGTGCCTGGGCCCTCGGGAGTCAGCCCCAGCATCTT. Amino acid sequence: CAWALGSQPQHL.

The V call is TRBV9, the J call TRBJ1-2; no firm D call. The CDR3 sequence is 15 residues long. CDR1 is SGDLS and CDR2 is YYNGEE in the germline V gene. Trimming removed 6 bases from V and 12 bases from J, with 27 bases in between. CDR3 loop: CASNESGLCMRSHTF. The CDR3 DNA sequence: TGTGCCAGCAATGAAAGCGGTCTGTGTATGAGAAGCCACACCTTC.

Remarks on this clonotype: One junction end does not reproduce the germline sequence, and a read error may be involved. This chain connects TRBV20-1 to TRBJ1-1; TRBD1 agrees at 8 bases. This CDR3 is built from 15 residues. Germline V CDR1 and CDR2: DFQATT, SNEGSKA (reference sequence). CDR3 coding DNA: TGCAGCGTTGGGTCAGGGGGCTTTCTGAACACTGAGGCTTTCTTT. This sequence encodes CSVGSGGFLNTEAFF.

This clonotype was seen many times. The gene calls are TRBV7-8 and TRBJ2-7, with no clear D. This CDR3 is built from 13 residues. V was cut by 0 bases and J by 1 base, with 4 bases left in between. Germline V CDR1 and CDR2: SGHVS, FQNEAQ. The DNA for the CDR3 is TGTGCCAGCAGCTTAGCTCAGTCCTACGAGCAGTACTTC. Amino acid sequence: CASSLAQSYEQYF.

This CDR3 reads CATRPRRQSLNEQYF. For the CDR3, the DNA is TGTGCCACCAGACCAAGGAGGCAGAGTTTAAACGAGCAGTACTTC. V gene TRBV24-1 combines with J gene TRBJ2-7; tentatively, D is TRBD2 (5 bases). CDR1 is KGHDR and CDR2 is SFDVKD in the germline V gene. This CDR3 is 15 amino acids long. V gave up 7 bases and J gave up 5 bases, with 20 bases separating them.

The V call is TRBV2, the J call TRBJ2-2; 10 bases line up with TRBD2. The CDR3 consists of 15 residues. Unmatched junction bases numbered 4, after V lost 2 bases and J lost 7 bases. The germline CDR1 and CDR2 sequences are SNHLY and FYNNEI. The CDR3 is CASSETGLADGELFF. The CDR3 region has the DNA TGTGCCAGCAGTGAAACCGGACTAGCGGACGGGGAGCTGTTTTTT.

This chain links TRBV20-1 with TRBJ1-4; TRBD1 matches at 9 bases. V lost 6 bases and J lost 11; bases outside the gene matches: 13. The CDR3 has 14 residues. Germline V gene lookup returns CDR1 DFQATT and CDR2 SNEGSKA (reference sequence). The CDR3 DNA reads as TGCAGTGCGATGACAGGGGGGCATAGCAGTAAACTGTTTTTT. This encodes CSAMTGGHSSKLFF.

The chain carries TRBV7-8 and TRBJ2-7; 9 bases line up with TRBD1. The V and J ends lost 5 bases and 10 bases, in that order; junction bases with no gene match: 18. The CDR3 extends over 16 amino acids. The germline CDR1 and CDR2 sequences are SGHVS and FQNEAQ. The CDR3 loop reads CASSRGALTGGDTQYF. The CDR3 nucleotides read TGTGCCAGCAGCAGAGGGGCGTTGACAGGGGGAGACACCCAGTACTTC. Full variable domain (remainder filled in from reference TRBV7-8 and TRBJ2-7): GAGVSQSPRYKVAKRGQDVALRCDPISGHVSLFWYQQALGQGPEFLTYFQNEAQLDKSGLPSDRFFAERPEGSVSTLKIQRTQQEDSAVYLCASSRGALTGGDTQYFGPGTRLTVT.

Regarding this clonotype: A junction end diverges from the germline sequence, so it may reflect a read error. The rearrangement uses TRBV2 and TRBJ1-1; D not certain. This CDR3 is 13 amino acids long. The germline CDR1 and CDR2 sequences are SNHLY and FYNNEI. Written as DNA, the CDR3 is TGTGCCACCAGTTCCCGCGGACGGGCTGAAGTTTTCTTC. This encodes CATSSRGRAEVFF.

For this clonotype: A read error may produce the germline difference seen at one junction end. This chain connects TRBV7-9 to TRBJ2-7; TRBD1 agrees at 10 bases. The CDR3 is 15 residues long. Germline CDR1 is SEHNR and CDR2 is FQNEAQ (reference sequence). CDR3 residues: CASSVAGTGDYEQYF. CDR3 DNA sequence: TGTGCCAGCAGCGTAGCCGGGACAGGGGACTACGAGCAGTACTTC.

This clonotype has more than one count but fewer than ten. This chain connects TRBV12-3 or TRBV12-4 to TRBJ1-4; D might be TRBD1 (5 bases). V was cut by 4 bases and J by 4 bases, with 13 bases left in between. This CDR3 contains 15 residues. CDR3 sequence reads: CASSYQRGGNEKLFF. CDR3 nucleotides: TGTGCCAGCAGTTACCAGCGGGGGGGTAATGAAAAACTGTTTTTT.

The CDR3 reads CASSLDEVSAYEQYF. DNA of the CDR3: TGTGCCAGCAGCCTAGATGAAGTAAGCGCCTACGAGCAGTACTTC. This chain uses TRBV9 with TRBJ2-7, with D unclear. This CDR3 spans 15 amino acids. The ends were cut back, 4 bases at V and 2 bases at J, with 16 bases in the middle. CDR1 and CDR2 (germline): SGDLS, YYNGEE. Variable domain in full (rest from reference TRBV9 and TRBJ2-7): DSGVTQTPKHLITATGQRVTLRCSPRSGDLSVYWYQQSLDQGLQFLIQYYNGEERAKGNILERFSAQQFPDLHSELNLSSLELGDSALYFCASSLDEVSAYEQYFGPGTRLTVT.

The CDR3 DNA reads as TGTGCCAGCAGTTCCGGGGAGGATCAGCCCCAGCATTTT. Its translation is CASSSGEDQPQHF. The gene calls are TRBV2 and TRBJ1-5; D remains ambiguous. V gave up 5 bases and J gave up 5 bases, with 10 bases separating them. The V gene's germline CDR1 is SNHLY and CDR2 FYNNEI. The CDR3 has 13 residues.

The chain joins TRBV27 to TRBJ2-1; 9 bases fit TRBD2. The J segment lost 5 bases and the V segment lost 6 bases, leaving 8 bases of the junction unmatched. The CDR3 runs to 15 residues. Germline V gives CDR1 MNHEY, CDR2 SMNVEV (reference sequence). In nucleotides, the CDR3 is TGTGCCAGCAGCCAAGGCGGGGGGGGCAACAATGAGCAGTTCTTC. Amino acid sequence: CASSQGGGGNNEQFF.

The chain combines TRBV7-6 with TRBJ2-1, with D hard to call. Per germline, CDR1 SGHVS and CDR2 FNYEAQ. Trimming cost V 1 base and J 15 bases, with 10 bases left between them. The CDR3 totals 11 residues. In nucleotides, the CDR3 is TGTGCCAGCAGCTTAGTTGCCCAACGGTTCTTC. It translates to CASSLVAQRFF.

Worth noting for this clonotype: A much larger clone lies a single base off, so this may be a read error. V usage is TRBV7-2 and J usage is TRBJ2-2; 11 positions agree with TRBD2. From germline, CDR1 is SGHTA and CDR2 FQGNSA. V lost 5 bases and J lost 4; bases outside the gene matches: 6. This CDR3 region has 16 residues. This CDR3 reads CASSPELAGATGELFF. The CDR3 DNA follows: TGTGCCAGCAGCCCAGAACTAGCGGGGGCCACCGGGGAGCTGTTTTTT.

The rearrangement joins TRBV7-3 to TRBJ2-7; D is ambiguous. The V end was cut by 5 bases, the J end by 4 bases, with 15 bases between. The CDR3 extends over 14 amino acids. Germline V CDR1 and CDR2: SGHTA, FQGTGA. CDR3 sequence (DNA): TGTGCCAGCAGCGTAGGGCGACCCCATTACGAGCAGTACTTC. Protein product: CASSVGRPHYEQYF.

Points on this clonotype: In this CDR3 the conserved last residue, phenylalanine or tryptophan, is missing, so a read error is likely. It is unclear where the CDR3 begins or ends on the DNA, so no DNA is shown, and the CDR3 is as TCRdb lists it. CDR3 sequence reads: CAISESGGDGYQY. The gene calls are TRBV10-3 and TRBJ1-2; the table's D call, TRBD1, was not checked against the DNA. Germline V gives CDR1 ENHRY, CDR2 SYGVKD. The CDR3 is 13 amino acids in total, end residues counted.